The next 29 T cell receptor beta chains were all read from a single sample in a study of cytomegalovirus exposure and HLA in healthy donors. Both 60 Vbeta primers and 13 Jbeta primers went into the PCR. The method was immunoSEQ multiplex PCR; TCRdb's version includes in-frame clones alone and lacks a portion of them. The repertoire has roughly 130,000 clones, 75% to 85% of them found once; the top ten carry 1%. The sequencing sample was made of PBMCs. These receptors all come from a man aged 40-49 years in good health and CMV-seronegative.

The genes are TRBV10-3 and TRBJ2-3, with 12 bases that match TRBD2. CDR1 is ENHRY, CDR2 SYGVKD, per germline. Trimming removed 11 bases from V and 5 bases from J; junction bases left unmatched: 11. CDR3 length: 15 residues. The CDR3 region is CAAETSGGGGDTQYF. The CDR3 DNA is TGTGCCGCGGAGACTAGCGGGGGAGGTGGAGATACGCAGTATTTT.

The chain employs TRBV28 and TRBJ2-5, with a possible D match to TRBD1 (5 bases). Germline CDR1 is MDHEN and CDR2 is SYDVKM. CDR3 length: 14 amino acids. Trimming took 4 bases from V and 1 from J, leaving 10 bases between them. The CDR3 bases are TGTGCCAGCAGTTCCCCGACAGTCCAAGAGACCCAGTACTTC. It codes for CASSSPTVQETQYF.

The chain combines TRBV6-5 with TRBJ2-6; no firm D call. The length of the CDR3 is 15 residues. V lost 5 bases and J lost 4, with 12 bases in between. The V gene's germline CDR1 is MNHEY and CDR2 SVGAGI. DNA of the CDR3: TGTGCCAGCAGTCGCCCGCGCCCCGGGGCCAACGTCCTGACTTTC. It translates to CASSRPRPGANVLTF.

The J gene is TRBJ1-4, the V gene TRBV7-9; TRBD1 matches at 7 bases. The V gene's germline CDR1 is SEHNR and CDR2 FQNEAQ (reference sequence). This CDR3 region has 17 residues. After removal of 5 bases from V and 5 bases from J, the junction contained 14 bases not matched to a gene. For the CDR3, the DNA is TGTGCCAGCAGCCCGGCCGGGACAGTATTGGGGAATGAAAAACTGTTTTTT. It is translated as CASSPAGTVLGNEKLFF.

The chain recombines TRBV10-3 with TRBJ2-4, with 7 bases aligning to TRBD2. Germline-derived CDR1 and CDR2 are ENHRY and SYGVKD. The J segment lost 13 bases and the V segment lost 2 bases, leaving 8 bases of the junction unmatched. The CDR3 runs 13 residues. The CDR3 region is CAISEDPPGLQYF. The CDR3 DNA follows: TGTGCCATCAGTGAGGACCCCCCGGGACTACAGTACTTC.

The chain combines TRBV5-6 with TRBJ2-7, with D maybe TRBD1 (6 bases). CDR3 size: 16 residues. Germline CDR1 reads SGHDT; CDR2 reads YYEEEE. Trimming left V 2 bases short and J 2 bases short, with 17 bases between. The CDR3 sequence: CASSFRSAGVAYEQYF. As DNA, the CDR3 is TGTGCCAGCAGCTTTCGGTCGGCAGGGGTAGCCTACGAGCAGTACTTC.

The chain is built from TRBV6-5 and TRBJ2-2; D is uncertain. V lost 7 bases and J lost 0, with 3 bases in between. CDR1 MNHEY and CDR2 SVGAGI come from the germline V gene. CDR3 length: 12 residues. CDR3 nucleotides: TGTGCCAGCACGGCGAACACCGGGGAGCTGTTTTTT. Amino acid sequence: CASTANTGELFF.

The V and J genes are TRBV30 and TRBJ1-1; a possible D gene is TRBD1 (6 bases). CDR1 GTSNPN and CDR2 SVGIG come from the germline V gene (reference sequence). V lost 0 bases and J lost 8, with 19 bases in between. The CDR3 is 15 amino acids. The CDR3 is CAWSVQVGGRSEAFF. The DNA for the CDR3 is TGTGCCTGGAGTGTACAGGTAGGGGGTCGATCAGAAGCTTTCTTT.

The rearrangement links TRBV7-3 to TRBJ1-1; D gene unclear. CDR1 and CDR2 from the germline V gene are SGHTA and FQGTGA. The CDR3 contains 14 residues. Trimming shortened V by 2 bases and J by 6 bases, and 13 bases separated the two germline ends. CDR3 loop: CASSLFGSGAEAFF. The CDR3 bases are TGTGCCAGCAGCTTATTCGGGTCTGGCGCTGAAGCTTTCTTT.

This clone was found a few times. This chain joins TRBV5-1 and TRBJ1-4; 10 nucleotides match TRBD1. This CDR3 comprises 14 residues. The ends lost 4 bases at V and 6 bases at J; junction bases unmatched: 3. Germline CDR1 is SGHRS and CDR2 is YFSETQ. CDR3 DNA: TGCGCCAGCAGCAGGGGGACAGGGGATGAAAAACTGTTTTTT. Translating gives CASSRGTGDEKLFF.

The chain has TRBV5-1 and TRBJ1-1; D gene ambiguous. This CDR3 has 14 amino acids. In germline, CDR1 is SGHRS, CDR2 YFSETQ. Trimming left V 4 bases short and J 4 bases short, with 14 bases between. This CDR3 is CASSVAVGATEAFF. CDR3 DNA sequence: TGCGCCAGCAGCGTCGCGGTAGGTGCCACTGAAGCTTTCTTT.

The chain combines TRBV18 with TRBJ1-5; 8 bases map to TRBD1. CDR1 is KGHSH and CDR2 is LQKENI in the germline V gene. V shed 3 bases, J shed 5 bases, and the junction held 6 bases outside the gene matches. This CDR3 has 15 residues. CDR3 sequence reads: CASSPFQGADQPQHF. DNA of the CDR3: TGTGCCAGCTCACCTTTTCAGGGGGCTGATCAGCCCCAGCATTTT.

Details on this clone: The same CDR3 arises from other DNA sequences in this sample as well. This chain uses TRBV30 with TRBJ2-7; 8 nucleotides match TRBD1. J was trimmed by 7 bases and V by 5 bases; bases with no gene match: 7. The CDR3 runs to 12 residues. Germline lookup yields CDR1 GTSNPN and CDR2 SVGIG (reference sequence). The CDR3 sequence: CAWGQGAGEQYF. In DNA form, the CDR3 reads TGTGCCTGGGGGCAGGGGGCGGGTGAGCAGTACTTC.

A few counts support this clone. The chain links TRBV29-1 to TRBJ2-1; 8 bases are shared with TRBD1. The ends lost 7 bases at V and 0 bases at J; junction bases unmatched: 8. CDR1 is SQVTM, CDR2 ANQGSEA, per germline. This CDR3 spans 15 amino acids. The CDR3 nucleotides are TGCAGCGGGACAGGGACCCAGAGCTCCTACAATGAGCAGTTCTTC. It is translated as CSGTGTQSSYNEQFF.

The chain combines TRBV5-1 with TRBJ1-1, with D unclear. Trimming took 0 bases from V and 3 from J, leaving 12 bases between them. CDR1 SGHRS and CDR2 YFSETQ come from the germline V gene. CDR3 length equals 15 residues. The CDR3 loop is CASSLALGWDTEAFF. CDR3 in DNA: TGCGCCAGCAGCTTGGCTCTCGGGTGGGACACTGAAGCTTTCTTT.

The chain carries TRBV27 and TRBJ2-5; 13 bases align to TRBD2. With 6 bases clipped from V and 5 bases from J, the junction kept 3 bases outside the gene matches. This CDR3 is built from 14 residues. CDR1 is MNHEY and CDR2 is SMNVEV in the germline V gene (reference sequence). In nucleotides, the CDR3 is TGTGCCAGCAGCGGACTAGCGGGAGCGGAGACCCAGTACTTC. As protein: CASSGLAGAETQYF.

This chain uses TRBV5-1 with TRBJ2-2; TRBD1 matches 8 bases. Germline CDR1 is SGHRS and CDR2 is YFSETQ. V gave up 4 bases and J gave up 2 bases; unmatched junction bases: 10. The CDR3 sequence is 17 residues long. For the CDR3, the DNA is TGCGCCAGCAGCGCCGCCGACAGGGGTAGAAACACCGGGGAGCTGTTTTTT. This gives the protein CASSAADRGRNTGELFF.

The CDR3 reads CAWSGLAGVGRSYNEQFF. DNA for the CDR3: TGTGCCTGGAGTGGACTAGCGGGAGTAGGGCGCTCCTACAATGAGCAGTTCTTC. This sequence joins TRBV30 and TRBJ2-1; 12 positions match TRBD2. Trimming removed 1 base from V and 0 bases from J; junction bases left unmatched: 7. The CDR3 totals 18 residues. Germline V gene lookup returns CDR1 GTSNPN and CDR2 SVGIG (reference sequence).

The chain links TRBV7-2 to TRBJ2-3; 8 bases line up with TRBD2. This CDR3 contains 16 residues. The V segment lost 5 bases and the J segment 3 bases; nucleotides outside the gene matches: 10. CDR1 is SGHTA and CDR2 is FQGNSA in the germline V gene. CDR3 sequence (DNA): TGTGCCAGCAGCCATAACCCCGGACTAGCAACAGATACGCAGTATTTT. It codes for CASSHNPGLATDTQYF.

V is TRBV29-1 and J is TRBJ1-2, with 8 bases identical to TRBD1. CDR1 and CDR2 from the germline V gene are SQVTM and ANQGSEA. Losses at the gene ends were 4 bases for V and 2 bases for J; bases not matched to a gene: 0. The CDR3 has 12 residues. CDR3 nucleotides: TGCAGCGTTGGGACAGGGAACTATGGCTACACCTTC. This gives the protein CSVGTGNYGYTF.

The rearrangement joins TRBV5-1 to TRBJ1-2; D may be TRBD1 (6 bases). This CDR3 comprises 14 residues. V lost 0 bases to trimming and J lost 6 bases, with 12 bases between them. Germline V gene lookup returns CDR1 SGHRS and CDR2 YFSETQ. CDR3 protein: CASSLAAGDHGYTF. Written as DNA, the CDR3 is TGCGCCAGCAGCTTGGCGGCAGGGGATCATGGCTACACCTTC.

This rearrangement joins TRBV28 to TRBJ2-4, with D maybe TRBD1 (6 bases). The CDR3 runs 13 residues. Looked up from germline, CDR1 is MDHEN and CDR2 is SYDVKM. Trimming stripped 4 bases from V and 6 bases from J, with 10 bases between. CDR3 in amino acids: CASSSGAGNIQYF. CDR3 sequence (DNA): TGTGCCAGCAGTTCAGGGGCGGGAAACATTCAGTACTTC.

CDR3: CAWSPRAGGNYGYTF. CDR3 nucleotide sequence: TGTGCCTGGAGTCCGAGGGCAGGGGGCAACTATGGCTACACCTTC. The V call is TRBV30, the J call TRBJ1-2; 8 bases align to TRBD1. V lost 2 bases, J lost 2 bases, and 7 bases stayed unmatched. This CDR3 region has 15 residues. Germline CDR1 is GTSNPN and CDR2 is SVGIG (reference sequence).

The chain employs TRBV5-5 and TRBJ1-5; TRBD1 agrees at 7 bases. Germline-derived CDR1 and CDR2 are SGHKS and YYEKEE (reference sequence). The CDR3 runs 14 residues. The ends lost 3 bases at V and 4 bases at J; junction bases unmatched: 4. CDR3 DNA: TGTGCCAGCAGCTGGGACAGCTTGAATCAGCCCCAGCATTTT. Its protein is CASSWDSLNQPQHF.

CDR3 loop: CASSPTSGGDNEQFF. CDR3 bases: TGTGCCAGCAGCCCGACTAGCGGGGGTGACAATGAGCAGTTCTTC. The V call is TRBV7-6, the J call TRBJ2-1; 12 nucleotides agree with TRBD2. The germline V gene has CDR1 SGHVS and CDR2 FNYEAQ. The CDR3 is 15 amino acids. The trim removed 5 bases at V and 5 bases at J, leaving 4 bases unmatched.

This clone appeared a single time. CDR3 sequence reads: CAWSVLGLQDTGELFF. The CDR3, as DNA: TGTGCCTGGAGTGTATTGGGCCTCCAAGACACCGGGGAGCTGTTTTTT. The chain has TRBV30 and TRBJ2-2; D gene unclear. Between the trimmed V and J ends, which lost 0 bases and 3 bases, there was a span of 14 bases. The length of the CDR3 is 16 residues. Germline CDR1 reads GTSNPN; CDR2 reads SVGIG (reference sequence).

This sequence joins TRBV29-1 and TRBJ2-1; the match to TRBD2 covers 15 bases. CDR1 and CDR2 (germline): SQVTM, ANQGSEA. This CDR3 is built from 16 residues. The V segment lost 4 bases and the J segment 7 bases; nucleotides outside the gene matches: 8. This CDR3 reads CSVGTSGRAMGNEQFF. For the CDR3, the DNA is TGCAGCGTTGGGACTAGCGGGAGGGCCATGGGGAATGAGCAGTTCTTC.

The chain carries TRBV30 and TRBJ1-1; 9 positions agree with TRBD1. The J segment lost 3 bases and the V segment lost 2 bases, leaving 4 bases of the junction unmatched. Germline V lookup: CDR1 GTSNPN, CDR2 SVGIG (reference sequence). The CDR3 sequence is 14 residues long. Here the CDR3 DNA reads TGTGCCTGGAGTCTGACAGGGGGTGACACTGAAGCTTTCTTT. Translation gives CAWSLTGGDTEAFF.

The CDR3 nucleotides are TGCGCCAGCAGCTCCATGCCGGGACAGGGAAACTATGGCTACACCTTC. Protein: CASSSMPGQGNYGYTF. This chain uses TRBV5-1 with TRBJ1-2, with TRBD1 matching over 9 bases. The V segment lost 3 bases and the J segment 2 bases; nucleotides outside the gene matches: 8. Germline V gene sequence: CDR1 SGHRS, CDR2 YFSETQ. The CDR3 contains 16 residues.